This T cell receptor beta chain was obtained from a study of blood T cell repertoires in COVID-19. About the study: Acute and convalescent COVID-19 samples came from the United States, Italy and Spain. PBMCs, B-cell-depleted T cells, or T cells were the source of the cDNA or gDNA that made up the material.

CDR3 length: 11 residues. Looked up from germline, CDR1 is SQVTM and CDR2 is ANQGSEA. V dropped 7 bases and J dropped 9 bases, with 13 bases sitting between them. As originally analysed: Amplification of reference gene primers provided the estimated nucleated cell counts. The protocol was immunoSEQ multiplex PCR, while the TCRdb copy is restricted to in-frame clones and leaves out a portion. For V, J and clone size, that table is used; D and trimming come from the DNA. The sample shows about 64,000 clones, over 75% of them seen only once. Sequences were obtained from peripheral blood. The origin of this receptor is a man aged 65 to 79 with acute or convalescent COVID-19. This chain joins TRBV29-1 and TRBJ1-5; D may be TRBD1 (6 bases). The DNA for the CDR3 is TGCAGCGCAGACAGGCGCGGGCCCCAGCATTTT. Translation gives CSADRRGPQHF. Full variable domain (missing parts from reference TRBV29-1 and TRBJ1-5): SAVISQKPSRDICQRGTSLTIQCQVDSQVTMMFWYRQQPGQSLTLIATANQGSEATYESGFVIDKFPISRPNLTFSTLTVSNMSPEDSSIYLCSADRRGPQHFGDGTRLSIL.